Listed here are 10 T cell receptor beta chains from one sample, sequenced in a study of cytomegalovirus exposure and HLA in healthy donors. PCR involved 60 Vbeta and 13 Jbeta primers. Sequenced by immunoSEQ multiplex PCR; TCRdb stores in-frame clones only, minus some. The sample consists of 150,000 or so clones, roughly 77% of them appearing once. Input material: PBMCs. The receptors were sampled from a woman aged 40 to 50 in good health and CMV-seropositive.

The rearrangement uses TRBV7-8 and TRBJ2-3; D is unresolved. Germline V lookup: CDR1 SGHVS, CDR2 FQNEAQ. There are 18 residues in the CDR3. The V and J ends lost 1 base and 0 bases respectively, with 17 bases between them. The CDR3 loop reads CASSLGRSAEISTDTQYF. Here the CDR3 DNA reads TGTGCCAGCAGCTTAGGAAGGTCGGCGGAGATTAGCACAGATACGCAGTATTTT.

Only a few counts were recorded for this clone. V and J are TRBV11-2 and TRBJ1-4; D may be TRBD1 (5 bases). The CDR3 loop spans 16 amino acids. V was trimmed by 5 bases and J by 6 bases, leaving 19 bases between them. The V gene's germline CDR1 is SGHAT and CDR2 FQNNGV. CDR3 nucleotide sequence: TGTGCCAGCAGCCGCCGGGACTCACTAAAGCATGAAAAACTGTTTTTT. As protein: CASSRRDSLKHEKLFF. Combining the CDR3 with reference TRBV11-2 and TRBJ1-4 gives the whole variable domain EAGVAQSPRYKIIEKRQSVAFWCNPISGHATLYWYQQILGQGPKLLIQFQNNGVVDDSQLPKDRFSAERLKGVDSTLKIQPAKLEDSAVYLCASSRRDSLKHEKLFFGSGTQLSVL.

This clone occurred a few times. The V gene is TRBV5-1, the J gene TRBJ1-6; D remains unclear. Trimming stripped 0 bases from V and 2 bases from J, with 3 bases between. The CDR3 has 14 amino acids. Germline CDR1 reads SGHRS; CDR2 reads YFSETQ. CDR3 bases: TGCGCCAGCAGCTTGGACACCTATAATTCACCCCTCCACTTT. Translation: CASSLDTYNSPLHF. Full variable domain (rest looked up from reference TRBV5-1 and TRBJ1-6): KAGVTQTPRYLIKTRGQQVTLSCSPISGHRSVSWYQQTPGQGLQFLFEYFSETQRNKGNFPGRFSGRQFSNSRSEMNVSTLELGDSALYLCASSLDTYNSPLHFGNGTRLTVT.

In regard to this clone: Other nucleotide sequences from this sample produce the same CDR3. The chain has TRBV5-1 and TRBJ1-1, with 7 bases aligning to TRBD1. CDR1 and CDR2 from the germline V gene are SGHRS and YFSETQ. The V gene end was trimmed by 3 bases and the J gene end by 3 bases; junction bases not matched to a gene: 2. The CDR3 length is 13 residues. The CDR3 loop is CASSSQGYTEAFF. In DNA form, the CDR3 reads TGCGCCAGCAGCTCACAGGGGTACACTGAAGCTTTCTTT.

The genes are TRBV28 and TRBJ1-1; the D gene is possibly TRBD1 (5 bases). Germline V gene data show CDR1 as MDHEN and CDR2 as SYDVKM. Trimming left V 10 bases short and J 0 bases short, with 21 bases between. The CDR3 contains 16 residues. The CDR3 sequence is CAILRAGPTMNTEAFF. The CDR3 nucleotides are TGTGCCATACTTAGGGCGGGGCCGACAATGAACACTGAAGCTTTCTTT.

The gene calls are TRBV28 and TRBJ1-5; 7 nucleotides agree with TRBD1. CDR1 and CDR2 (germline): MDHEN, SYDVKM. The CDR3 covers 13 residues. J was trimmed by 4 bases and V by 7 bases; bases with no gene match: 4. The CDR3 sequence: CASIQGWNQPQHF. CDR3 bases: TGTGCCAGCATACAGGGGTGGAATCAGCCCCAGCATTTT.

This sequence joins TRBV7-9 and TRBJ2-6; TRBD2 is a possible D gene (6 bases). Germline V gene data show CDR1 as SEHNR and CDR2 as FQNEAQ (reference sequence). V was trimmed by 5 bases and J by 0 bases, leaving 17 bases between them. The CDR3 runs to 18 residues. CDR3 sequence (DNA): TGTGCCAGCAGCCGGACTACAAATAGCGGCTCTGGGGCCAACGTCCTGACTTTC. Amino acid sequence: CASSRTTNSGSGANVLTF.

The rearrangement joins TRBV7-2 to TRBJ2-3; no definite D call. The CDR3 loop spans 14 amino acids. CDR1 SGHTA and CDR2 FQGNSA come from the germline V gene. V dropped 7 bases and J dropped 2 bases, with 13 bases sitting between them. The CDR3 region is CASTLAVSTDTQYF. CDR3 bases: TGTGCCAGCACCTTGGCGGTTTCCACAGATACGCAGTATTTT.

The chain employs TRBV4-2 and TRBJ2-5, with D uncertain. The CDR3 is made up of 13 amino acids. CDR1 LGHNA and CDR2 YNFKEQ come from the germline V gene. V lost 0 bases to trimming and J lost 5 bases, with 7 bases between them. CDR3 loop: CASSQEARETQYF. The CDR3 bases are TGTGCCAGCAGCCAAGAGGCGCGGGAGACCCAGTACTTC.

The V gene is TRBV9, the J gene TRBJ1-5; D ambiguous. V was trimmed by 0 bases and J by 9 bases, leaving 13 bases between them. Germline V gene lookup returns CDR1 SGDLS and CDR2 YYNGEE. This CDR3 has 14 residues. The CDR3 region is CASSVGWGAGPQHF. Written as DNA, the CDR3 is TGTGCCAGCAGCGTAGGATGGGGAGCCGGGCCCCAGCATTTT. The variable domain in full, completed from reference TRBV9 and TRBJ1-5, reads DSGVTQTPKHLITATGQRVTLRCSPRSGDLSVYWYQQSLDQGLQFLIQYYNGEERAKGNILERFSAQQFPDLHSELNLSSLELGDSALYFCASSVGWGAGPQHFGDGTRLSIL.